Each of the 22 T cell receptor beta chains below was sequenced from the same sample in a study of OX40 agonist ivuxolimab in advanced cancers. Library preparation employed the immunoSEQ multiplex PCR assay. TCRdb retrieved this table from immuneACCESS and kept in-frame rearrangements only. Not all clones are present; in checked studies, unresolved V genes account for under half, and no reason is known for the remainder. The table for this sample lists around 60,000 clones; around nine tenths of them were counted only once. Together, the top ten hold roughly 25% of the sample. Sequenced here: CD4+ or CD8+ T cells sorted from blood, sampled in a trial of the OX40 agonist ivuxolimab. All receptors come from an adult with an advanced solid tumor such as melanoma, head and neck, liver or kidney cancer.

This chain uses TRBV2 with TRBJ1-1, with TRBD1 matching 7 bases. Germline V CDR1 and CDR2: SNHLY, FYNNEI. V was pared by 8 bases and J by 7 bases, with 1 base of the junction left unmatched. This CDR3 comprises 10 residues. CDR3 region: CASRTGEAFF. The CDR3, as DNA: TGTGCCAGCCGGACAGGTGAAGCTTTCTTT.

In this sample, this clone turned up a few times. The rearrangement uses TRBV5-6 and TRBJ1-1, with 10 bases aligning to TRBD1. The germline V gene encodes CDR1 SGHDT and CDR2 YYEEEE. Trimming took 4 bases from V and 8 from J; bases not matched to a gene: 5. There are 13 residues in the CDR3. In DNA form, the CDR3 reads TGTGCCAGCAGCACGGGACAGGGGATGGAAGCTTTCTTT. It specifies CASSTGQGMEAFF.

This sequence joins TRBV9 and TRBJ2-7; 10 positions match TRBD2. The CDR3 is 15 amino acids. From germline, CDR1 is SGDLS and CDR2 YYNGEE. The V segment lost 4 bases and the J segment 0 bases; nucleotides outside the gene matches: 4. The CDR3 loop reads CASSPLAGVSYEQYF. The CDR3 DNA reads as TGTGCCAGCAGCCCTCTAGCGGGAGTCTCCTACGAGCAGTACTTC.

The V and J genes are TRBV4-2 and TRBJ2-7, with TRBD2 matching 11 bases. CDR1 and CDR2 (germline): LGHNA, YNFKEQ. The CDR3 covers 16 residues. Trimming at V came to 1 base and at J to 2 bases, leaving 4 bases not matched to a gene. This chain's CDR3 is CASSQVLAGVTYEQYF. For the CDR3, the DNA is TGTGCCAGCAGCCAAGTACTAGCGGGAGTAACCTACGAGCAGTACTTC.

This clone was observed once. CDR3 DNA sequence: TGTGCCAGCAGTATCCGCAGGGGCTATGGCTACACCTTC. The encoded protein is CASSIRRGYGYTF. The rearrangement joins TRBV28 to TRBJ1-2, with D possibly TRBD1 on 6 matching bases. The CDR3 is 13 amino acids. In germline, CDR1 is MDHEN, CDR2 SYDVKM. V was trimmed by 5 bases and J by 4 bases, leaving 11 bases between them.

This clone was detected only once. The chain couples TRBV7-2 to TRBJ2-7; D unresolved. The V gene's germline CDR1 is SGHTA and CDR2 FQGNSA. CDR3 length: 11 amino acids. Deletions cut 1 base from V and 5 bases from J, with 3 bases between. The CDR3, as DNA: TGTGCCAGCAGCTTAGAAAACGAGCAGTACTTC. Protein sequence: CASSLENEQYF.

The chain recombines TRBV6-5 with TRBJ1-1; the D is unclear. V gave up 3 bases and J gave up 4 bases, with 9 bases separating them. Per the germline V gene, CDR1 is MNHEY and CDR2 is SVGAGI. This CDR3 spans 13 amino acids. CDR3 in DNA: TGTGCCAGCAGTTATTCGTCTGCCACTGAAGCTTTCTTT. This codes for CASSYSSATEAFF.

This clone was detected once. The rearrangement links TRBV10-1 to TRBJ2-7; D remains ambiguous. The CDR3 runs 14 residues. V dropped 6 bases and J dropped 3 bases, with 15 bases sitting between them. CDR1 and CDR2 from the germline V gene are WNHNN and SYGVQD (reference sequence). CDR3 nucleotides: TGCGCCAGCAGGAAAGGCCGACCTTACTACGAGCAGTACTTC. Translated: CASRKGRPYYEQYF.

V gene TRBV19 combines with J gene TRBJ2-3; 13 positions agree with TRBD2. The CDR3 is 15 residues long. Germline loops: CDR1 LNHDA, CDR2 SQIVND (reference sequence). V shed 10 bases, J shed 3 bases, and the junction held 7 bases outside the gene matches. The CDR3 DNA sequence: TGTGCCACCGAACCGGGACTAGCGGGGACAGATACGCAGTATTTT. This sequence encodes CATEPGLAGTDTQYF.

The CDR3 DNA follows: TGTGCCAGTAGTATAGGAACAGCCCTTGAAGCTTTCTTT. Translation gives CASSIGTALEAFF. The genes are TRBV19 and TRBJ1-1; D gene uncertain. V dropped 1 base and J dropped 7 bases, with 10 bases sitting between them. Germline V gene data show CDR1 as LNHDA and CDR2 as SQIVND (reference sequence). The CDR3 totals 13 residues.

The chain couples TRBV6-1 to TRBJ2-2; 9 bases align to TRBD1. Germline V gene data show CDR1 as MNHNS and CDR2 as SASEGT. The CDR3 is 17 amino acids. V gave up 4 bases and J gave up 6 bases; unmatched junction bases: 12. The DNA of the CDR3 is TGTGCCAGCAGTGCACAGCATGGGACAGGGTGGCCCGGGGAGCTGTTTTTT. This sequence encodes CASSAQHGTGWPGELFF.

The chain carries TRBV19 and TRBJ2-7; either TRBD1 or TRBD2 may fit D (7 bases each). Germline CDR1 reads LNHDA; CDR2 reads SQIVND (reference sequence). The CDR3 spans 15 residues. Trimming stripped 1 base from V and 3 bases from J, with 13 bases between. CDR3 coding DNA: TGTGCCAGTAGTATAGGGCAGGGGGAGGGCTACGAGCAGTACTTC. This translates into CASSIGQGEGYEQYF.

This chain connects TRBV6-5 to TRBJ1-5; D might be TRBD1 (6 bases). Trimming took 6 bases from V and 7 from J, leaving 16 bases between them. The CDR3 covers 14 residues. Germline assignment: CDR1 MNHEY and CDR2 SVGAGI. The CDR3 reads CASSPTGITQPQHF. CDR3 bases: TGTGCCAGCAGCCCCACAGGGATTACCCAGCCCCAGCATTTT.

The chain employs TRBV27 and TRBJ2-7; D remains unclear. Germline loops: CDR1 MNHEY, CDR2 SMNVEV (reference sequence). The CDR3 contains 13 residues. Between the trimmed V and J ends, which lost 3 bases and 2 bases, there was a span of 8 bases. The CDR3 reads CASSFRNTYEQYF. CDR3 DNA: TGTGCCAGCAGTTTCCGTAATACCTACGAGCAGTACTTC.

This chain connects TRBV30 to TRBJ1-4; no clear D gene. There are 14 residues in the CDR3. Germline lookup yields CDR1 GTSNPN and CDR2 SVGIG (reference sequence). V was clipped by 1 base and J by 3 bases, with 9 bases between them. The chain's CDR3 is CAWSAGQSNEKLFF. In DNA, the CDR3 is TGTGCCTGGAGTGCCGGTCAATCTAATGAAAAACTGTTTTTT.

The chain has TRBV5-1 and TRBJ2-3, with D unresolved. V lost 0 bases, J lost 2 bases, and 10 bases lay in between. The CDR3 sequence is 15 residues long. Germline V gene lookup returns CDR1 SGHRS and CDR2 YFSETQ. Written as DNA, the CDR3 is TGCGCCAGCAGCTTGGGGGCAGGAAACACAGATACGCAGTATTTT. It specifies CASSLGAGNTDTQYF.

The chain recombines TRBV4-2 with TRBJ2-1; 13 nucleotides match TRBD2. Germline values: CDR1 LGHNA, CDR2 YNFKEQ. V trimming: 7 bases; J trimming: 9 bases; junction bases outside the gene matches: 9. The CDR3 covers 15 residues. The CDR3 protein is CASTSGLAGALEQFF. DNA of the CDR3: TGTGCCAGCACCTCAGGACTAGCGGGAGCCCTTGAGCAGTTCTTC.

This chain links TRBV10-3 with TRBJ2-7; the match to TRBD2 covers 9 bases. The CDR3 runs 16 residues. Germline V gene sequence: CDR1 ENHRY, CDR2 SYGVKD. V lost 0 bases and J lost 6; bases outside the gene matches: 9. CDR3 bases: TGTGCCATCAGTGAGTCGCCCCGAGCGGGAGGCCTCGAGCAGTACTTC. Amino acids: CAISESPRAGGLEQYF.

This clone appeared once. CDR3 residues: CASSPNLRSSYEQYF. The CDR3 DNA follows: TGTGCCAGCAGCCCCAATTTAAGGAGCTCCTACGAGCAGTACTTC. The chain carries TRBV9 and TRBJ2-7; D unclear. V shed 4 bases and J shed 0 bases, with 14 bases lying between them. This CDR3 is built from 15 residues. Germline-derived CDR1 and CDR2 are SGDLS and YYNGEE.

The genes are TRBV9 and TRBJ2-7; no definite D call. The germline gives CDR1 SGDLS, CDR2 YYNGEE. V lost 0 bases to trimming and J lost 0 bases, with 7 bases between them. The length of the CDR3 is 14 residues. CDR3 DNA sequence: TGTGCCAGCAGCGTAGCTGAGAGCTCCTACGAGCAGTACTTC. It encodes CASSVAESSYEQYF.

J is TRBJ1-3 and V is TRBV21-1. TRBV21-1 is labeled a pseudogene. CDR3 length: 14 residues. In DNA form, the CDR3 reads TGTGCCAGCAGCAAAACCTCCCACGGAAACACCATATATTTT. Residues: CASSKTSHGNTIYF.

The chain carries TRBV28 and TRBJ1-5; tentative D call: TRBD1 (6 bases). Looked up from germline, CDR1 is MDHEN and CDR2 is SYDVKM. The CDR3 is made up of 14 amino acids. Deletions cut 7 bases from V and 2 bases from J, with 12 bases between. The CDR3 DNA is TGTGCCAGCACCACAGGGCCGGGCAATCAGCCCCAGCATTTT. Its translation: CASTTGPGNQPQHF.